The 27 T cell receptor beta chains in this list originate from one sample, sequenced in a study of CD8+ T cells in alopecia areata. As the sequencing template, cDNA was produced by extracting RNA and reverse transcribing it. Measured with immunoSEQ multiplex PCR; TCRdb has only the in-frame clones, and not every one. This sample has 200,000 to 250,000 clones, with about two thirds found just once. The sequences come from CD4+ T cells sorted from blood, collected at week 0. All receptors derive from a human donor with alopecia areata.

As to this clone: Other nucleotide sequences from this sample produce the same CDR3. The rearrangement links TRBV30 to TRBJ1-5; the match to TRBD1 covers 8 bases. With V trimmed by 5 bases and J by 5 bases, 5 bases remained unmatched. The CDR3 has 13 amino acids. Looked up from germline, CDR1 is GTSNPN and CDR2 is SVGIG (reference sequence). The CDR3 bases are TGTGCCTGGGGGACAGGCGGCGATCAGCCCCAGCATTTT. As protein: CAWGTGGDQPQHF.

The V and J genes are TRBV29-1 and TRBJ1-1; possible D gene TRBD1, 5 bases. The germline CDR1 and CDR2 sequences are SQVTM and ANQGSEA. V was clipped by 6 bases and J by 5 bases, with 16 bases between them. This CDR3 comprises 13 residues. The CDR3 nucleotides read TGCAGCGTGGAGGCGGGGGGAGGGACTGAAGCTTTCTTT. Translation gives CSVEAGGGTEAFF. Using reference TRBV29-1 and TRBJ1-1 for the parts outside the CDR3, the full variable domain is SAVISQKPSRDICQRGTSLTIQCQVDSQVTMMFWYRQQPGQSLTLIATANQGSEATYESGFVIDKFPISRPNLTFSTLTVSNMSPEDSSIYLCSVEAGGGTEAFFGQGTRLTVV.

The gene calls are TRBV5-4 and TRBJ2-2; D could derive from TRBD1 or TRBD2 (5 bases each). This CDR3 comprises 16 residues. Trimming removed 4 bases from V and 2 bases from J, with 15 bases in between. Germline CDR1 SGHNT, CDR2 YYREEE (reference sequence). The CDR3 protein is CASSVPGRRNTGELFF. Written as DNA, the CDR3 is TGTGCCAGCAGCGTACCGGGGCGGAGAAACACCGGGGAGCTGTTTTTT.

The rearrangement uses TRBV4-1 and TRBJ2-1; D perhaps matches TRBD2 (5 bases). CDR3 size: 14 residues. The germline V and J ends were trimmed by 4 bases and 5 bases, with 12 bases remaining between them. Germline V gene data show CDR1 as MGHRA and CDR2 as YSYEKL. CDR3 nucleotide sequence: TGCGCCAGCAGCCCAGGCGGAGGCCACAATGAGCAGTTCTTC. Translated: CASSPGGGHNEQFF.

This clone was counted a few times. This sequence joins TRBV5-6 and TRBJ2-5, with D hard to call. Germline assignment: CDR1 SGHDT and CDR2 YYEEEE. The CDR3 sequence is 13 residues long. V lost 2 bases and J 4 bases, leaving 9 bases between the germline ends. The chain's CDR3 is CASSLESGETQYF. The CDR3 bases are TGTGCCAGCAGCTTAGAATCAGGAGAGACCCAGTACTTC.

This clone was counted only a few times. CDR3 DNA sequence: TGTGCCAGCAGCTACAGGACAGGCACCGGGGAGCTGTTTTTT. This codes for CASSYRTGTGELFF. V is TRBV7-2 and J is TRBJ2-2, with 7 bases lining up with TRBD1. The V and J ends lost 4 bases and 4 bases, in that order; junction bases with no gene match: 3. This CDR3 is built from 14 residues. Germline V gene lookup returns CDR1 SGHTA and CDR2 FQGNSA.

A few counts support this clone. CDR3 nucleotides: TGCGCCAGCAGCCGCGAGGGTGAAGCTTTCTTT. It translates to CASSREGEAFF. This chain joins TRBV5-1 and TRBJ1-1; D uncertain. Germline values: CDR1 SGHRS, CDR2 YFSETQ. The CDR3 extends over 11 amino acids. Trimming removed 4 bases from V and 7 bases from J, with 8 bases in between.

This sequence joins TRBV7-8 and TRBJ1-5, with D possibly being TRBD1 (5 bases). Trimming removed 4 bases from V and 1 base from J, with 14 bases in between. Germline V gives CDR1 SGHVS, CDR2 FQNEAQ. The CDR3 consists of 16 residues. CDR3 DNA: TGTGCCAGCAGCTCCCGGACGTGGGGGAGCAATCAGCCCCAGCATTTT. Its protein product is CASSSRTWGSNQPQHF.

The chain carries TRBV7-2 and TRBJ1-6; D perhaps matches TRBD1 (5 bases). The CDR3 runs to 15 residues. V lost 2 bases and J lost 9, with 14 bases in between. Germline V CDR1 and CDR2: SGHTA, FQGNSA. CDR3 sequence: CASSLSPGRASPLHF. CDR3 nucleotides: TGTGCCAGCAGCTTATCCCCAGGGAGGGCTTCACCCCTCCACTTT.

This chain links TRBV4-3 with TRBJ2-7; D might be TRBD2 (5 bases). This CDR3 comprises 13 residues. Trimming cost V 0 bases and J 4 bases, with 7 bases left between them. Germline-derived CDR1 and CDR2 are LGHNA and YSLEER. In DNA, the CDR3 is TGCGCCAGCAGCCAAGAGAGGGAATACGAGCAGTACTTC. It encodes CASSQEREYEQYF.

This clone was seen once. This sequence joins TRBV5-6 and TRBJ2-4, with D hard to call. Between the trimmed V and J ends, which lost 4 bases and 0 bases, there was a span of 11 bases. The length of the CDR3 is 15 residues. CDR1 SGHDT and CDR2 YYEEEE come from the germline V gene. The CDR3 DNA follows: TGTGCCAGCAGCACGGGTCCACTAGCCAAAAACATTCAGTACTTC. It codes for CASSTGPLAKNIQYF.

The chain is built from TRBV5-1 and TRBJ2-6; tentatively, D is TRBD1 (5 bases). Germline assignment: CDR1 SGHRS and CDR2 YFSETQ. V was trimmed by 9 bases and J by 0 bases, leaving 13 bases between them. The CDR3 contains 15 residues. The chain's CDR3 is CATSAGNSGANVLTF. The CDR3 DNA reads TGCGCCACATCAGCAGGGAACTCTGGGGCCAACGTCCTGACTTTC.

The chain couples TRBV5-4 to TRBJ2-7, with D unresolved. Germline V gene sequence: CDR1 SGHNT, CDR2 YYREEE (reference sequence). The CDR3 sequence is 16 residues long. The germline V and J ends were trimmed by 4 bases and 2 bases, with 19 bases remaining between them. The CDR3, as DNA: TGTGCCAGCAGCGGAGAAACCGGGCCAAACCCCTACGAGCAGTACTTC. Translating gives CASSGETGPNPYEQYF.

About this clone itself: Other DNA sequences in this sample translate to the same CDR3. The gene calls are TRBV29-1 and TRBJ2-7; D might be TRBD1 or TRBD2, each matching 6 bases. The CDR3 length is 13 residues. Trimming removed 4 bases at V and 6 bases at J, with 16 bases between. The germline gives CDR1 SQVTM, CDR2 ANQGSEA. The CDR3 region has the DNA TGCAGCGTTGTGGTTTGGGGGGCCGGCGAGCAGTACTTC. This encodes CSVVVWGAGEQYF.

The J gene is TRBJ2-2, the V gene TRBV2; D gene ambiguous. CDR3 size: 15 residues. Germline CDR1 and CDR2: SNHLY and FYNNEI. Between the trimmed V and J ends, which lost 4 bases and 1 base, there was a span of 10 bases. The chain's CDR3 is CASSGGRRNTGELFF. The CDR3 DNA is TGTGCCAGCAGTGGAGGACGGAGGAACACCGGGGAGCTGTTTTTT.

J is TRBJ2-5 and V is TRBV25-1; D gene uncertain. V was trimmed by 5 bases and J by 5 bases, leaving 18 bases between them. The CDR3 runs 15 residues. Germline V CDR1 and CDR2: MGHDK, SYGVNS. The CDR3: CASSPSRTSKETQYF. CDR3 in DNA: TGTGCCAGCAGTCCATCGAGGACCTCAAAGGAGACCCAGTACTTC.

In its sample, this clone was seen a few times. This sequence joins TRBV5-4 and TRBJ2-3; no reliable D call. The CDR3 sequence is 13 residues long. Germline lookup yields CDR1 SGHNT and CDR2 YYREEE (reference sequence). The V end lost 1 base, the J end lost 2 bases, and 5 bases lay between the germline ends. CDR3 sequence: CASSLPDTDTQYF. In DNA, the CDR3 is TGTGCCAGCAGCTTGCCCGACACAGATACGCAGTATTTT.

This clone turned up a few times. The V and J genes are TRBV6-1 and TRBJ2-7; D is perhaps TRBD2 (7 bases). CDR1 MNHNS and CDR2 SASEGT come from the germline V gene. CDR3 length equals 12 residues. V lost 9 bases and J lost 3, with 12 bases in between. The CDR3 sequence: CARTGRDYEQYF. CDR3 DNA sequence: TGTGCCAGAACAGGGAGGGACTACGAGCAGTACTTC.

The chain couples TRBV30 to TRBJ1-5; TRBD1 matches at 9 bases. The CDR3 length is 16 residues. With 2 bases clipped from V and 3 bases from J, the junction kept 8 bases outside the gene matches. Germline values: CDR1 GTSNPN, CDR2 SVGIG (reference sequence). In DNA, the CDR3 is TGTGCCTGGAGTAGCTACAGGGGGCGCGACAATCAGCCCCAGCATTTT. This sequence encodes CAWSSYRGRDNQPQHF. Together with reference TRBV30 and TRBJ1-5, the CDR3 gives the full variable domain: SQTIHQWPATLVQPVGSPLSLECTVEGTSNPNLYWYRQAAGRGLQLLFYSVGIGQISSEVPQNLSASRPQDRQFILSSKKLLLSDSGFYLCAWSSYRGRDNQPQHFGDGTRLSIL.

This clone was counted between two and nine times. The chain recombines TRBV29-1 with TRBJ2-7; 9 nucleotides align to TRBD1. Germline CDR1 SQVTM, CDR2 ANQGSEA. The CDR3 consists of 13 residues. The ends lost 6 bases at V and 2 bases at J; junction bases unmatched: 5. The CDR3 coding sequence is TGCAGCGTCGGGACAGGGACACCCTACGAGCAGTACTTC. Its protein product is CSVGTGTPYEQYF.

This clone has only one observation. CDR3 nucleotides: TGCAGCGTTGAAGAAGGGCACATCGATCGTGAGTATTTT. Translation gives CSVEEGHIDREYF. This chain connects TRBV29-1 to TRBJ2-3; no reliable D call. CDR1 is SQVTM, CDR2 ANQGSEA, per germline. CDR3 length: 13 residues. V gave up 0 bases and J gave up 13 bases, with 17 bases separating them.

V and J are TRBV5-1 and TRBJ2-2; D remains ambiguous. V was cut by 6 bases and J by 1 base, with 7 bases left in between. Germline V CDR1 and CDR2: SGHRS, YFSETQ. The CDR3 length is 13 residues. The CDR3 protein is CASTPGNTGELFF. The CDR3 bases are TGCGCCAGCACCCCAGGGAACACCGGGGAGCTGTTTTTT.

The chain has TRBV7-8 and TRBJ2-3, with D uncertain. Germline lookup yields CDR1 SGHVS and CDR2 FQNEAQ. The CDR3 consists of 13 residues. Trimming shortened V by 0 bases and J by 4 bases, and 5 bases separated the two germline ends. The DNA for the CDR3 is TGTGCCAGCAGCTTAGCGGGATCAGATACGCAGTATTTT. Its translation is CASSLAGSDTQYF.

The CDR3 protein is CASSWTSSGGAYEQYF. CDR3 DNA: TGTGCCAGCAGCTGGACTTCTAGCGGGGGGGCCTACGAGCAGTACTTC. The chain has TRBV11-2 and TRBJ2-7; TRBD2 aligns across 12 bases. Trimming cost V 4 bases and J 2 bases; bases outside gene matches: 6. The CDR3 totals 16 residues. Germline assignment: CDR1 SGHAT and CDR2 FQNNGV. Full variable domain (rest looked up from reference TRBV11-2 and TRBJ2-7): EAGVAQSPRYKIIEKRQSVAFWCNPISGHATLYWYQQILGQGPKLLIQFQNNGVVDDSQLPKDRFSAERLKGVDSTLKIQPAKLEDSAVYLCASSWTSSGGAYEQYFGPGTRLTVT.

This chain uses TRBV27 with TRBJ2-1; D may be TRBD2 (7 bases). Trimming cost V 6 bases and J 3 bases, with 15 bases left between them. CDR1 is MNHEY and CDR2 is SMNVEV in the germline V gene (reference sequence). The CDR3 is 15 amino acids. The CDR3, as DNA: TGTGCCAGCAGCCCGTGGGGGGGCGGCTACAATGAGCAGTTCTTC. Amino acids: CASSPWGGGYNEQFF.

This clone was picked up a small number of times. The chain links TRBV29-1 to TRBJ2-5, with 8 bases that match TRBD2. This CDR3 is 15 amino acids long. Germline values: CDR1 SQVTM, CDR2 ANQGSEA. V lost 6 bases to trimming and J lost 1 base; unmatched junction nucleotides: 10. The CDR3 here is CSVAPGGAFQETQYF. As DNA, the CDR3 is TGCAGCGTAGCCCCCGGGGGGGCCTTCCAAGAGACCCAGTACTTC.

The V and J genes are TRBV5-1 and TRBJ1-6, with D hard to call. The V and J ends lost 0 bases and 7 bases respectively, with 11 bases between them. This CDR3 has 15 amino acids. Germline CDR1 is SGHRS and CDR2 is YFSETQ. The CDR3 DNA reads as TGCGCCAGCAGCTTGGGACGCCAGGACAATTCACCCCTCCACTTT. Translation: CASSLGRQDNSPLHF.